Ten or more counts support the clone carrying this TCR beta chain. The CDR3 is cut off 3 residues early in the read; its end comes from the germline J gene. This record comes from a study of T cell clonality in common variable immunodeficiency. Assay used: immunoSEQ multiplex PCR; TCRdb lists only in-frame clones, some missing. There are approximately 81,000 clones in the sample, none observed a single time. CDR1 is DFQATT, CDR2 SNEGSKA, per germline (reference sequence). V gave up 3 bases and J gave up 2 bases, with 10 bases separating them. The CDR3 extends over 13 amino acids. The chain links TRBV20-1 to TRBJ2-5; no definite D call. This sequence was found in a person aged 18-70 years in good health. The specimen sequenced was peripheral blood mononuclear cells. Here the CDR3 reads CSASLFGQETQYF. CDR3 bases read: TGCAGTGCTAGCCTTTTCGGTCAAGAGACC.